The entry below describes one TCR beta chain. Authors' data handling: The authors estimated nucleated cell counts from reference gene primer amplification. Sequenced by immunoSEQ multiplex PCR; TCRdb stores in-frame clones only, minus some. V and J calls and clone size follow that table, whereas D and trimming were derived from the DNA. This table holds about 170,000 clones, approximately 90% found once. The CDR3 totals 15 residues. The V and J ends lost 1 base and 4 bases respectively, with 13 bases between them. Germline V CDR1 and CDR2: MDHEN, SYDVKM. These data are taken from a study of blood T cell repertoires in COVID-19. Study background: Samples of COVID-19 (acute and convalescent) were obtained from the United States, Italy and Spain. In each case, the material was cDNA or gDNA derived from T cells, B-cell-depleted T cells, or PBMCs.

J is TRBJ1-2 and V is TRBV28, with TRBD1 as a possible D gene (5 bases). This TCR came from a man aged 45-60 years who had recovered from COVID-19. Sequencing was carried out using peripheral blood. As DNA, the CDR3 is TGTGCCAGCAGTTTATTTATTCAGGGTGCCTATGGCTACACCTTC. Translated, it gives CASSLFIQGAYGYTF.